Shown below are 18 T cell receptor beta chains from a single sample sequenced in a study of T-cell reconstitution after alpha-beta-depleted transplantation in children. Unique molecular identifiers were incorporated into the prepared TCRbeta library. TCRdb ran MiXCR on the PCR reads and lists one entry per CDR3 protein. The repertoire consists of 450,000 to 600,000 distinct CDR3 sequences, with approximately 29% occurring once and the leading ten covering 2.4%. The sequencing here drew on PBMCs from the stem cell graft donor, taken from the stem cell graft. The receptors stem from a human donor who donated a stem cell graft to a child with aplastic anemia.

This clonotype was observed a few times. This rearrangement joins TRBV5-1 to TRBJ2-1; 7 bases are shared with TRBD1. CDR3 length: 15 residues. Germline trimming cut 4 bases from V and 5 bases from J; bases unmatched to any gene: 9. From germline, CDR1 is SGHRS and CDR2 YFSETQ. The CDR3, as DNA: TGCGCCAGCAGCCTATTGACAGGGAGCAACAATGAGCAGTTCTTC. Protein: CASSLLTGSNNEQFF.

This clonotype turned up a few times. The chain is built from TRBV6-4 and TRBJ2-3; 11 nucleotides line up with TRBD1. Looked up from germline, CDR1 is MRHNA and CDR2 is SNTAGT. This CDR3 has 15 residues. V lost 0 bases, J lost 4 bases, and 0 bases stayed unmatched. The CDR3: CASSDSGQGADTQYF. The CDR3 nucleotides are TGTGCCAGCAGTGACTCGGGACAGGGGGCAGATACGCAGTATTTT.

V and J are TRBV5-1 and TRBJ1-2, with D possibly matching TRBD1 (6 bases). The germline CDR1 and CDR2 sequences are SGHRS and YFSETQ. The V end was cut by 4 bases, the J end by 0 bases, with 13 bases between. The CDR3 contains 15 residues. As DNA, the CDR3 is TGCGCCAGCAGCCTGGGGCCAGGGGCTAACTATGGCTACACCTTC. It is translated as CASSLGPGANYGYTF. Looking up the rest from reference TRBV5-1 and TRBJ1-2 gives the full variable domain: KAGVTQTPRYLIKTRGQQVTLSCSPISGHRSVSWYQQTPGQGLQFLFEYFSETQRNKGNFPGRFSGRQFSNSRSEMNVSTLELGDSALYLCASSLGPGANYGYTFGSGTRLTVV.

The rearrangement links TRBV29-1 to TRBJ1-5, with 12 nucleotides matching TRBD1. The V segment lost 6 bases and the J segment 5 bases; nucleotides outside the gene matches: 11. Germline lookup yields CDR1 SQVTM and CDR2 ANQGSEA. CDR3 size: 16 residues. The CDR3 here is CSVQKGTGGPDQPQHF. The CDR3 DNA is TGCAGCGTGCAAAAGGGGACAGGGGGCCCCGATCAGCCCCAGCATTTT. Drawing the rest from reference TRBV29-1 and TRBJ1-5, the complete variable domain is SAVISQKPSRDICQRGTSLTIQCQVDSQVTMMFWYRQQPGQSLTLIATANQGSEATYESGFVIDKFPISRPNLTFSTLTVSNMSPEDSSIYLCSVQKGTGGPDQPQHFGDGTRLSIL.

This clonotype was found a few times. The chain couples TRBV10-3 to TRBJ2-7; D perhaps matches TRBD1 (5 bases). The CDR3 contains 12 residues. Trimming cost V 10 bases and J 0 bases, with 10 bases left between them. From germline, CDR1 is ENHRY and CDR2 SYGVKD. CDR3 in DNA: TGTGCCACGACAGCTGCCTCCTACGAGCAGTACTTC. It specifies CATTAASYEQYF.

The rearrangement links TRBV29-1 to TRBJ2-2, with 13 bases identical to TRBD2. Germline loops: CDR1 SQVTM, CDR2 ANQGSEA. This CDR3 is built from 17 residues. The trim removed 8 bases at V and 3 bases at J, leaving 12 bases unmatched. The CDR3 loop reads CSSPGTSGKKDTGELFF. The DNA for the CDR3 is TGCAGCTCGCCCGGGACTAGCGGGAAGAAGGACACCGGGGAGCTGTTTTTT.

The V and J genes are TRBV29-1 and TRBJ2-2; the match to TRBD1 covers 7 bases. Germline V gene sequence: CDR1 SQVTM, CDR2 ANQGSEA. The CDR3 is 15 amino acids. J was trimmed by 4 bases and V by 3 bases; bases with no gene match: 8. The CDR3 bases are TGCAGCGTTGATGTCCGGTCAGGGGGCACCGGGGAGCTGTTTTTT. Amino acid sequence: CSVDVRSGGTGELFF.

This clonotype showed up just a few times. J is TRBJ2-3 and V is TRBV10-3; D assignment may be TRBD1 or TRBD2 (5 bases each). Germline V gene sequence: CDR1 ENHRY, CDR2 SYGVKD. V was pared by 7 bases and J by 4 bases, with 12 bases between. The CDR3 loop spans 13 amino acids. CDR3 DNA sequence: TGTGCCATCACCATCCAGGGAGCAGATACGCAGTATTTT. It yields the protein CAITIQGADTQYF.

This clonotype was detected only once. The V gene is TRBV19, the J gene TRBJ2-3; D remains unclear. The CDR3 has 14 residues. Trimming stripped 3 bases from V and 0 bases from J, with 7 bases between. Per germline, CDR1 LNHDA and CDR2 SQIVND (reference sequence). This CDR3 is CASSILRSTDTQYF. The CDR3 DNA follows: TGTGCCAGTAGTATCCTTAGGAGCACAGATACGCAGTATTTT.

The chain has TRBV10-3 and TRBJ2-1; 8 bases fit TRBD2. In germline, CDR1 is ENHRY, CDR2 SYGVKD. The CDR3 contains 13 residues. V was clipped by 5 bases and J by 7 bases; unmatched bases: 4. CDR3 coding DNA: TGTGCCATCAGTAGCGGGAGCCAAAATGAGCAGTTCTTC. It specifies CAISSGSQNEQFF.

The V call is TRBV5-1, the J call TRBJ1-2, with TRBD1 as a possible D gene (6 bases). Between the trimmed V and J ends, which lost 0 bases and 8 bases, there was a span of 14 bases. The germline CDR1 and CDR2 sequences are SGHRS and YFSETQ. CDR3 length equals 14 residues. In nucleotides, the CDR3 is TGCGCCAGCAGCTTGGTTTGGGGGGCGGACGGCTACACCTTC. This codes for CASSLVWGADGYTF.

This clonotype was seen a few times. The rearrangement uses TRBV5-1 and TRBJ2-3; TRBD1 aligns across 8 bases. The CDR3 is 16 amino acids. CDR1 is SGHRS, CDR2 YFSETQ, per germline. V shed 4 bases, J shed 3 bases, and the junction held 10 bases outside the gene matches. CDR3 region: CASSPRGTGGTDTQYF. CDR3 DNA sequence: TGCGCCAGCAGCCCCCGGGGAACAGGGGGAACAGATACGCAGTATTTT.

This sequence joins TRBV20-1 and TRBJ2-7, with D uncertain. This CDR3 spans 11 amino acids. Germline CDR1 and CDR2: DFQATT and SNEGSKA (reference sequence). With 0 bases removed from V and 2 bases from J, the gap between germline ends came to 2 bases. Here the CDR3 reads CSARDAYEQYV. Written as DNA, the CDR3 is TGCAGTGCTAGAGATGCCTACGAGCAGTACGTC.

This clonotype occurred a few times. This rearrangement joins TRBV10-3 to TRBJ1-5; tentatively, D is TRBD1 (5 bases). V was pared by 0 bases and J by 2 bases, with 17 bases between. The CDR3 covers 18 residues. The germline CDR1 and CDR2 sequences are ENHRY and SYGVKD. CDR3 bases: TGTGCCATCAGTGAGTCTCTTGAATGGGGACTGGGCAATCAGCCCCAGCATTTT. Translated, it gives CAISESLEWGLGNQPQHF.

V is TRBV12-3 or TRBV12-4 and J is TRBJ2-3; D is unclear. V gave up 6 bases and J gave up 2 bases, with 12 bases separating them. This CDR3 is built from 14 residues. The DNA for the CDR3 is TGTGCCAGCAGCCCTTACCGGTCCACAGATACGCAGTATTTT. Translation gives CASSPYRSTDTQYF.

The chain joins TRBV27 to TRBJ2-1; 8 nucleotides agree with TRBD2. Per germline, CDR1 MNHEY and CDR2 SMNVEV (reference sequence). The CDR3 extends over 14 amino acids. The trim removed 7 bases at V and 8 bases at J, leaving 10 bases unmatched. CDR3 in DNA: TGTGCCAGCAAAACTACCTCCGGGGGGGATGAGCAGTTCTTC. This gives the protein CASKTTSGGDEQFF.

The CDR3 DNA reads TGTGCCAGCAGTACCATAGCGGGAAGCTCCTACAATGAGCAGTTCTTC. Translated, it gives CASSTIAGSSYNEQFF. The V call is TRBV6-1, the J call TRBJ2-1; TRBD2 matches at 8 bases. Germline assignment: CDR1 MNHNS and CDR2 SASEGT. This CDR3 comprises 16 residues. Trimming removed 5 bases from V and 0 bases from J; junction bases left unmatched: 6.

This sequence joins TRBV7-9 and TRBJ2-1; no firm D call. The germline V gene encodes CDR1 SEHNR and CDR2 FQNEAQ (reference sequence). The CDR3 runs to 14 residues. V lost 1 base and J lost 3, with 7 bases in between. The chain's CDR3 is CASSLDADYNEQFF. The CDR3 DNA sequence: TGTGCCAGCAGCTTAGATGCAGACTACAATGAGCAGTTCTTC.